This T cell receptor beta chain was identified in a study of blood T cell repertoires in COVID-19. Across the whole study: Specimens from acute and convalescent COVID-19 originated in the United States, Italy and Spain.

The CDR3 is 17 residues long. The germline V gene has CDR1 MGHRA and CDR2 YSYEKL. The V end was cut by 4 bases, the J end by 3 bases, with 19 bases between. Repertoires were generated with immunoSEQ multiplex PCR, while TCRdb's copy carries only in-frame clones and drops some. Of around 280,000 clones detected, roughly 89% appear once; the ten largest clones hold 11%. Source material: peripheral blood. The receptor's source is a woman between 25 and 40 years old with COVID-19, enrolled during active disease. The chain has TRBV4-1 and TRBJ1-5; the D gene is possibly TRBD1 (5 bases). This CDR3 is CASSLIPGTRYNQPQHF. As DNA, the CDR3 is TGCGCCAGCAGCCTGATTCCCGGGACTCGTTACAATCAGCCCCAGCATTTT.